This T cell receptor (beta chain) was recorded in a study of CD8+CD57+ T cells in acquired aplastic anemia. For the study at large: Yields of DNA that came from sorted CD4+ and CD8+ cells averaged about 3 ug.

The CDR3 has 15 residues. CDR1 and CDR2 from the germline V gene are MGHDK and SYGVNS. Unmatched junction bases numbered 8, after V lost 5 bases and J lost 6 bases. This clonotype occurred many times. Genomic DNA templated the TCR beta VDJ and CDR3 profiling. MiXCR, run by TCRdb on the reads, gives a single entry per CDR3 protein. The data show approximately 98,000 distinct CDR3 sequences, 50% to 65% seen once. The chain joins TRBV25-1 to TRBJ2-1; 9 bases fit TRBD2. The sequence came from a human donor in good health, serving as a control. The sequencing sample was made of sorted CD4+, CD8+, or CD8+CD57+ T cells (not recorded which) from PBMCs. In DNA form, the CDR3 reads TGTGCCAGCAGTTTAGTAGGCGGGGGGGCCAATGAGCAGTTCTTC. As protein: CASSLVGGGANEQFF.